The following is a TCR beta chain sequence with its context. Antigen unknown. The sequencing template was cDNA reverse transcribed from extracted RNA. Data came from immunoSEQ multiplex PCR; TCRdb stores just in-frame clones and leaves some out. Of around 170,000 clones listed, approximately 50% were seen once; the top ten hold around a tenth. The V and J ends lost 2 bases and 4 bases respectively, with 12 bases between them. CDR3 length: 15 residues. The V gene's germline CDR1 is MNHEY and CDR2 SMNVEV (reference sequence). The data derive from a study of CD8+ T cells in alopecia areata. Regarding the study as a whole: Relative to mice, TCR sharing across patients was less clear, a difference possibly HLA-related. Tofacitinib did not eliminate many expanded lesional clones from scalp or blood.

Sample treatment: oral pan-JAK inhibitor, 5-10 mg twice daily. Sorting separated CD4+ and CD8+ T cells out of PBMCs. The rearrangement links TRBV27 to TRBJ2-1; weak D call: TRBD1 (5 bases). This clonotype originated in a human donor with alopecia areata. Sequencing used CD8+ T cells sorted from blood, obtained around week 54, from a patient treated with tofacitinib. CDR3 protein: CASSLGQGPYNEQFF. The CDR3 DNA sequence: TGTGCCAGCAGTTTAGGGCAGGGTCCTTACAATGAGCAGTTCTTC.